The next 3 T cell receptor beta chains were all read from a single sample in a study of blood T cell repertoires in COVID-19 (dated by TCRdb to the early 2020s). Library construction relied on the immunoSEQ multiplex PCR assay. TCRdb holds this immuneACCESS table with in-frame rearrangements only. Some clones are missing; in checked studies, unresolved V genes explain under half, and the rest has no known cause. The sample table lists around 230,000 clones, more than 80% of them with a count of one. The ten largest clones take up 2.2% of the sample. What was sequenced was peripheral blood. These receptors all stem from a man aged 25-45 years who had recovered from COVID-19.

V gene TRBV9 combines with J gene TRBJ2-7, with D possibly matching TRBD1 (5 bases). The CDR3 extends over 14 amino acids. Germline assignment: CDR1 SGDLS and CDR2 YYNGEE. V was pared by 0 bases and J by 2 bases, with 9 bases between. The CDR3 DNA reads TGTGCCAGCAGCGTAGCTCAAGGGGCCTACGAGCAGTACTTC. It is translated as CASSVAQGAYEQYF.

This CDR3 is CASSLDGQGANEKLFF. CDR3 in DNA: TGCGCCAGCAGCTTGGACGGACAGGGTGCCAATGAAAAACTGTTTTTT. This chain links TRBV5-1 with TRBJ1-4; the match to TRBD1 covers 8 bases. V lost 0 bases to trimming and J lost 5 bases; unmatched junction nucleotides: 6. The CDR3 has 16 residues. Germline CDR1 and CDR2: SGHRS and YFSETQ.

In this sample, this clone turned up many times. The chain uses TRBV19 and TRBJ1-1, with D perhaps matching TRBD1 (5 bases). Trimming removed 3 bases from V and 3 bases from J, with 17 bases in between. Germline V CDR1 and CDR2: LNHDA, SQIVND (reference sequence). This CDR3 has 16 residues. CDR3 coding DNA: TGTGCCAGTAGTATGTGGGAAGTGGGGGGAGACACTGAAGCTTTCTTT. Translation gives CASSMWEVGGDTEAFF.